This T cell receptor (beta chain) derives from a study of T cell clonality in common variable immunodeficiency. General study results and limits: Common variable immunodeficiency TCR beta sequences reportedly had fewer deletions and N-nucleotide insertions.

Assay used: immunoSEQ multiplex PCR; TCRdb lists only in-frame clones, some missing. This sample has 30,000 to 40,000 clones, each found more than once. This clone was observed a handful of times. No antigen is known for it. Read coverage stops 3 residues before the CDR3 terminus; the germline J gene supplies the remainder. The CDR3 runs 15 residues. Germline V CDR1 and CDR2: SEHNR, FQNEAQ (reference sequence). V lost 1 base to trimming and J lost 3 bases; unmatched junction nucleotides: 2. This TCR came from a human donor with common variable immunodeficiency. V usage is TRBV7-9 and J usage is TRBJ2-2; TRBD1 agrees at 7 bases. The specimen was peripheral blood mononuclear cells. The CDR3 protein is CASSLGDRYTGELFF. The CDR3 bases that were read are TGTGCCAGCAGCTTAGGGGACAGATACACCGGGGAG. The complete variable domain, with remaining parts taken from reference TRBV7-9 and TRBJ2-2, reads DTGVSQNPRHKITKRGQNVTFRCDPISEHNRLYWYRQTLGQGPEFLTYFQNEAQLEKSRLLSDRFSAERPKGSFSTLEIQRTEQGDSAMYLCASSLGDRYTGELFFGEGSRLTVL.